This T cell receptor beta chain was sequenced during a study of post-analysis software for immune sequencing data. Unique molecular identifiers were present in the TCR beta cDNA libraries. Input amounts of roughly 1 to 10 million T cells were used. These gave roughly 500,000 cDNA molecules, so each molecule approximated one T cell. MiXCR, applied by TCRdb to the PCR reads, yields one record per CDR3 protein. The top ten clones hold around 5% of a sample with approximately 260,000 distinct CDR3 sequences, around 34% of them seen once. This clonotype was counted ten times or more. The antigen is unknown. This CDR3 has 13 residues. From germline, CDR1 is DFQATT and CDR2 SNEGSKA (reference sequence). V lost 5 bases, J lost 6 bases, and 8 bases stayed unmatched. Study-wide findings and caveats: Four to six TRBV segments were more frequent in patients than controls; TRBV5-6, TRBV5-1 and TRBV20-1 belonged to this group.

The rearrangement joins TRBV20-1 to TRBJ1-2, with 8 bases that match TRBD1. The sequence was obtained from a girl aged 10 to 17 with multiple sclerosis. The sequencing input was blood. As DNA, the CDR3 is TGCAGTGCTGTCGGACAGGGTCAAAATGGCTACACCTTC. This gives the protein CSAVGQGQNGYTF.